This is a list of T cell receptor beta chains from one sample in a study of cytomegalovirus exposure and HLA in healthy donors. Here immunoSEQ multiplex PCR was the method, and the copy in TCRdb shows in-frame clones only, minus some. The sample lists roughly 180,000 clones; 84% were seen once. Sequenced sample: PBMCs. Receptors originate from a man in his thirties or forties in good health and CMV-seronegative. The CDR3 runs from the conserved cysteine through the conserved F or W. D genes are given only for firm matches. Clone size appears in some rows only: once, few, many, or a class for an expanded clone.

CDR3 length: 15; clone size: -; D gene: TRBD2; V gene: TRBV11-3; J gene: TRBJ2-7; CDR3 protein: CASSFRPAGEYEQYF; CDR3 DNA: TGTGCCAGCAGCTTCAGGCCAGCGGGAGAGTACGAGCAGTACTTC
CDR3 length: 14; clone size: once; D gene: -; V gene: TRBV6-4; J gene: TRBJ2-2; CDR3 protein: CASSEAGPAGELFF; CDR3 DNA: TGTGCCAGCAGTGAGGCAGGGCCCGCCGGGGAGCTGTTTTTT
CDR3 length: 16; clone size: -; D gene: -; V gene: TRBV5-1; J gene: TRBJ2-2; CDR3 protein: CASSLGLSQRTGELFF; CDR3 DNA: TGCGCCAGCAGCTTGGGACTTTCTCAGAGGACCGGGGAGCTGTTTTTT
CDR3 length: 13; clone size: -; D gene: TRBD1; V gene: TRBV14; J gene: TRBJ1-2; CDR3 protein: CASSPRTGSGYTF; CDR3 DNA: TGTGCCAGCAGCCCCCGGACAGGGTCGGGCTACACCTTC
CDR3 length: 13; clone size: few; D gene: -; V gene: TRBV19; J gene: TRBJ2-7; CDR3 protein: CASSARPPYEQYF; CDR3 DNA: TGTGCCAGTAGTGCCAGGCCTCCCTACGAGCAGTACTTC
CDR3 length: 15; clone size: -; D gene: TRBD1; V gene: TRBV6-5; J gene: TRBJ2-7; CDR3 protein: CASIWGQAQSYEQYF; CDR3 DNA: TGTGCCAGCATCTGGGGACAGGCGCAGTCCTACGAGCAGTACTTC
CDR3 length: 14; clone size: -; D gene: -; V gene: TRBV27; J gene: TRBJ2-7; CDR3 protein: CASSLTAISYEQYF; CDR3 DNA: TGTGCCAGCAGTTTAACAGCCATCTCCTACGAGCAGTACTTC
CDR3 length: 15; clone size: -; D gene: -; V gene: TRBV28; J gene: TRBJ1-5; CDR3 protein: CASSSPRYSNQPQHF; CDR3 DNA: TGTGCCAGCAGTTCCCCCCGTTATAGCAATCAGCCCCAGCATTTT
CDR3 length: 16; clone size: -; D gene: TRBD2; V gene: TRBV5-1; J gene: TRBJ2-3; CDR3 protein: CASRSTSGISTDTQYF; CDR3 DNA: TGCGCCAGCAGGAGTACTAGCGGTATTAGCACAGATACGCAGTATTTT
CDR3 length: 14; clone size: once; D gene: -; V gene: TRBV11-2; J gene: TRBJ1-3; CDR3 protein: CASSKPSGGNTIYF; CDR3 DNA: TGTGCCAGCAGTAAACCCTCGGGCGGGAACACCATATATTTT
CDR3 length: 15; clone size: once; D gene: -; V gene: TRBV6-5; J gene: TRBJ2-7; CDR3 protein: CASSYLADLSYEQYF; CDR3 DNA: TGTGCCAGCAGTTACTTAGCGGACCTCTCCTACGAGCAGTACTTC
CDR3 length: 15; clone size: -; D gene: TRBD1; V gene: TRBV13; J gene: TRBJ2-7; CDR3 protein: CASRSRTGGSYEQYF; CDR3 DNA: TGTGCCAGCAGATCCCGGACAGGGGGCTCCTACGAGCAGTACTTC
CDR3 length: 16; clone size: -; D gene: TRBD1; V gene: TRBV13; J gene: TRBJ1-6; CDR3 protein: CASSLGQGVANSPLHF; CDR3 DNA: TGTGCCAGCAGCTTAGGACAGGGGGTGGCAAATTCACCCCTCCACTTT
CDR3 length: 19; clone size: -; D gene: TRBD1; V gene: TRBV28; J gene: TRBJ1-5; CDR3 protein: CASSLFGTGGAGSNQPQHF; CDR3 DNA: TGTGCCAGCAGTTTATTTGGGACAGGGGGCGCGGGTAGCAATCAGCCCCAGCATTTT
CDR3 length: 12; clone size: -; D gene: -; V gene: TRBV14; J gene: TRBJ2-3; CDR3 protein: CASSPGGDTQYF; CDR3 DNA: TGTGCCAGCAGCCCTGGAGGAGATACGCAGTATTTT
CDR3 length: 15; clone size: few; D gene: -; V gene: TRBV7-2; J gene: TRBJ2-3; CDR3 protein: CASTPEGARTDTQYF; CDR3 DNA: TGTGCCAGCACTCCGGAGGGTGCCCGCACAGATACGCAGTATTTT
CDR3 length: 13; clone size: -; D gene: -; V gene: TRBV11-2; J gene: TRBJ1-2; CDR3 protein: CASGVADLYGYTF; CDR3 DNA: TGTGCCAGCGGGGTAGCGGATTTATATGGCTACACCTTC
CDR3 length: 14; clone size: -; D gene: TRBD2; V gene: TRBV6-4; J gene: TRBJ2-7; CDR3 protein: CASSPREGPYEQYF; CDR3 DNA: TGTGCCAGCAGTCCCCGGGAGGGCCCCTACGAGCAGTACTTC
CDR3 length: 17; clone size: -; D gene: TRBD2; V gene: TRBV19; J gene: TRBJ2-1; CDR3 protein: CASSISLAGGSYNEQFF; CDR3 DNA: TGTGCCAGTAGTATTTCCCTAGCGGGAGGGTCCTACAATGAGCAGTTCTTC
CDR3 length: 17; clone size: -; D gene: TRBD2; V gene: TRBV27; J gene: TRBJ2-1; CDR3 protein: CASSFVSSGGADNEQFF; CDR3 DNA: TGTGCCAGCAGTTTCGTATCTAGCGGGGGGGCGGACAATGAGCAGTTCTTC
CDR3 length: 19; clone size: -; D gene: TRBD1; V gene: TRBV12-5; J gene: TRBJ2-3; CDR3 protein: CASGLVQKDRARGTDTQYF; CDR3 DNA: TGTGCTAGTGGTTTGGTTCAAAAGGACAGGGCGAGAGGCACAGATACGCAGTATTTT
CDR3 length: 15; clone size: -; D gene: TRBD2; V gene: TRBV4-1; J gene: TRBJ2-7; CDR3 protein: CASSQEEGGSYEQYF; CDR3 DNA: TGCGCCAGCAGCCAAGAGGAGGGAGGGTCCTACGAGCAGTACTTC
CDR3 length: 15; clone size: -; D gene: TRBD2; V gene: TRBV6-5; J gene: TRBJ2-7; CDR3 protein: CASSREGRGPDEQYF; CDR3 DNA: TGTGCCAGCAGCCGGGAGGGGAGGGGACCCGACGAGCAGTACTTC
CDR3 length: 17; clone size: -; D gene: TRBD2; V gene: TRBV30; J gene: TRBJ2-2; CDR3 protein: CAWSRFERGDLFGELFF; CDR3 DNA: TGTGCCTGGAGTCGATTTGAGCGGGGAGACCTTTTCGGGGAGCTGTTTTTT
CDR3 length: 15; clone size: -; D gene: TRBD2; V gene: TRBV6-5; J gene: TRBJ2-2; CDR3 protein: CASRRLAGGLGELFF; CDR3 DNA: TGTGCCAGCAGGAGACTAGCGGGGGGGCTCGGGGAGCTGTTTTTT
CDR3 length: 21; clone size: -; D gene: -; V gene: TRBV7-8; J gene: TRBJ1-3; CDR3 protein: CASSLAGVSYWQSSSGNTIYF; CDR3 DNA: TGTGCCAGCAGCTTAGCGGGAGTGAGTTACTGGCAGAGTAGCTCTGGAAACACCATATATTTT
CDR3 length: 14; clone size: -; D gene: TRBD1; V gene: TRBV27; J gene: TRBJ1-6; CDR3 protein: CASRGRGYNSPLHF; CDR3 DNA: TGTGCCAGCAGGGGCAGGGGGTATAATTCACCCCTCCACTTT
CDR3 length: 15; clone size: -; D gene: TRBD1; V gene: TRBV30; J gene: TRBJ1-6; CDR3 protein: CAWSAVTGGNSPLHF; CDR3 DNA: TGTGCCTGGAGTGCGGTGACAGGGGGAAATTCACCCCTCCACTTT
CDR3 length: 12; clone size: -; D gene: -; V gene: TRBV29-1; J gene: TRBJ1-1; CDR3 protein: CSGAGFYTEAFF; CDR3 DNA: TGCAGCGGTGCAGGTTTTTACACTGAAGCTTTCTTT
CDR3 length: 16; clone size: -; D gene: TRBD1; V gene: TRBV6-1; J gene: TRBJ2-7; CDR3 protein: CASSERKGQGANEQYF; CDR3 DNA: TGTGCCAGCAGTGAGAGAAAGGGACAGGGGGCCAACGAGCAGTACTTC
CDR3 length: 12; clone size: -; D gene: -; V gene: TRBV30; J gene: TRBJ2-7; CDR3 protein: CAWSVQYYEQYF; CDR3 DNA: TGTGCCTGGAGTGTACAATACTACGAGCAGTACTTC
CDR3 length: 14; clone size: -; D gene: -; V gene: TRBV7-8; J gene: TRBJ1-2; CDR3 protein: CASSLVPTNYGYTF; CDR3 DNA: TGTGCCAGCAGCTTAGTCCCTACTAACTATGGCTACACCTTC
CDR3 length: 14; clone size: -; D gene: TRBD1; V gene: TRBV15; J gene: TRBJ1-1; CDR3 protein: CATSRVKGQGKAFF; CDR3 DNA: TGTGCCACCAGCAGAGTAAAGGGACAGGGCAAAGCTTTCTTT
CDR3 length: 13; clone size: few; D gene: -; V gene: TRBV7-6; J gene: TRBJ2-5; CDR3 protein: CASSLVQGETQYF; CDR3 DNA: TGTGCCAGCAGCTTAGTCCAGGGGGAGACCCAGTACTTC
CDR3 length: 16; clone size: -; D gene: TRBD2; V gene: TRBV6-5; J gene: TRBJ2-3; CDR3 protein: CASSYFTAGGPDTQYF; CDR3 DNA: TGTGCCAGCAGTTACTTTACGGCGGGGGGGCCAGATACGCAGTATTTT
CDR3 length: 14; clone size: -; D gene: TRBD1; V gene: TRBV6-1; J gene: TRBJ2-3; CDR3 protein: CASRNRGLTDTQYF; CDR3 DNA: TGTGCCAGCAGGAACAGGGGGCTCACAGATACGCAGTATTTT
CDR3 length: 15; clone size: -; D gene: -; V gene: TRBV5-1; J gene: TRBJ1-4; CDR3 protein: CASSLQGGRNEKLFF; CDR3 DNA: TGCGCCAGCAGCTTACAGGGTGGACGAAATGAAAAACTGTTTTTT
CDR3 length: 13; clone size: -; D gene: -; V gene: TRBV6-1; J gene: TRBJ2-7; CDR3 protein: CASSLTSSYEQYF; CDR3 DNA: TGTGCCAGCAGCCTGACTAGCTCCTACGAGCAGTACTTC
CDR3 length: 15; clone size: -; D gene: -; V gene: TRBV15; J gene: TRBJ2-3; CDR3 protein: CATSSDSSGADTQYF; CDR3 DNA: TGTGCCACCAGCAGCGATTCGTCAGGGGCGGATACGCAGTATTTT
CDR3 length: 13; clone size: -; D gene: -; V gene: TRBV4-3; J gene: TRBJ2-7; CDR3 protein: CASSQVTGSEQYF; CDR3 DNA: TGCGCCAGCAGCCAAGTGACAGGAAGCGAGCAGTACTTC
CDR3 length: 18; clone size: -; D gene: TRBD1; V gene: TRBV7-2; J gene: TRBJ2-6; CDR3 protein: CASSLSGQGLSGANVLTF; CDR3 DNA: TGTGCCAGCAGCTTATCGGGACAGGGCCTCTCTGGGGCCAACGTCCTGACTTTC
CDR3 length: 15; clone size: -; D gene: TRBD2; V gene: TRBV7-3; J gene: TRBJ2-1; CDR3 protein: CASSSGLVPYNEQFF; CDR3 DNA: TGTGCCAGCAGCTCCGGACTAGTTCCCTACAATGAGCAGTTCTTC
CDR3 length: 13; clone size: once; D gene: TRBD1; V gene: TRBV19; J gene: TRBJ1-5; CDR3 protein: CASSLDRVKPQHF; CDR3 DNA: TGTGCCAGTAGCTTGGACAGGGTCAAGCCCCAGCATTTT
CDR3 length: 13; clone size: -; D gene: -; V gene: TRBV5-5; J gene: TRBJ1-1; CDR3 protein: CASSLVESLEAFF; CDR3 DNA: TGTGCCAGCAGCTTGGTGGAGAGCCTTGAAGCTTTCTTT
CDR3 length: 13; clone size: -; D gene: -; V gene: TRBV5-1; J gene: TRBJ2-5; CDR3 protein: CASSLSGRETQYF; CDR3 DNA: TGCGCCAGCAGCTTATCCGGGAGAGAGACCCAGTACTTC